Reported below is one T cell receptor (beta chain). The target of this receptor is not known. No base quality information exists; no much larger clone differs at one position. TCRbeta CDR3 regions were amplified from genomic DNA by means of the immunoSEQ Assay, a bias-controlled multiplex PCR. Per the source publication's procedure: The number of nucleated cells in each sample was estimated by amplification of reference gene primers within the assay. To quantify the absolute abundance of each unique TCRbeta CDR3 rearrangement, sequence reads were collapsed and filtered. Productive Simpson clonality was computed per sample as the square root of Simpson's diversity index over productive rearrangements. Here the immuneACCESS table is served through TCRdb, limited to in-frame sequences with V and J called. Missing clones are a known gap in these copies; in checked studies unresolved V genes cover under half, and the rest lacks a known reason. V and J calls plus clone size are reproduced from that table; the DNA served to infer D and trimming. This sample gives 150,000 to 200,000 clones in total; about 80% of them show up just once. The ten largest clones capture 5.5% to 8.5% of the sample.

Each collaborating institution followed its own protocols to collect whole blood in K2EDTA tubes. For TCRbeta analysis, collaborators shipped samples in one of three forms: frozen whole blood, isolated PBMCs, or DNA extracted from either of those sample types. This record comes from a study of blood T cell repertoires in COVID-19 (dated by TCRdb to about 2020). At the level of the whole study: Collaborator samples came from the United States, Italy and Spain and covered acute and convalescent phases of COVID-19. The repertoires were released in a freely available public database intended as a resource for research on the immune response to SARS-CoV-2. Samples were obtained from the ongoing ImmuneRACE study (first 160 participants) and from over 1,000 subjects provided by 6 global collaborators. The prospective study material was composed of cDNA or gDNA derived from T cells, B-cell-depleted T cells, or PBMCs. Subjects who had been exposed to COVID-19, were actively infected with it, or had recovered from it provided the deeply sampled blood TCRbeta repertoires that made up the dataset. Nearly every sample came with metadata listing a de-identified subject ID, COVID-19 status, age in years and sex. HLA class I and class II types, where available, came from metadata supplied by the sample provider rather than from assay-based typing.

What the authors observed across the whole study: The quantity of clinical and demographic metadata differed by source and by participant and was supplied without curation.

The CDR3 has 14 amino acids, counting the end cysteine and phenylalanine. Just CDR3 DNA is preserved here, 42 bases in frame from base 1. Trimmed from V: 2 bases; trimmed from J: 5 bases; junction bases lacking a gene match: 7. Looking up the germline V gene (reference sequence) yields CDR1 GTSNPN and CDR2 SVGIG. The sequencing input was peripheral blood. The sequence was collected from a man aged 60 to 69 with acute or convalescent COVID-19. The V gene is TRBV30 and the J gene is TRBJ2-5, and 8 junction bases match TRBD1. The nucleotide sequence reads TGTGCCTGGAGTCCCCAGGGGGCGGGTGAGACCCAGTACTTC. Translation gives CAWSPQGAGETQYF.